The T cell receptor beta chain under discussion was sequenced for a study of T cells expressing NK-cell markers. Whole-study findings and limits: Whether expanded NKG2C+ T cell clones were HCMV-specific remained unclear.

Production of TCR beta cDNA relied on 5'RACE template switching with UMIs. TCRdb reprocessed the 5' RACE reads and stores each CDR3 protein as one record, lacking DNA. This sample's table has some 340,000 distinct CDR3 sequences. The CDR3 spans 14 residues. Germline V gene data show CDR1 as SQVTM and CDR2 as ANQGSEA. Details on this clonotype: Its specificity is unknown.

The V call is TRBV29-1, the J call TRBJ1-6; absent DNA, TCRdb's TRBD1 call cannot be checked. The clonotype originates from a man aged 18-75 years in good health. Material for sequencing was blood T cells: a sorted CD56 or NKG2C T cell subset, CD4+ or CD8+ T cells, or bulk PBMC T cells (not recorded which). The CDR3 spells CSVAGQGGNSPLHF.